This T cell receptor beta chain was observed in a study of T cell responses to AZD1222 COVID-19 vaccine. The CDR3 totals 16 residues. After removal of 5 bases from V and 5 bases from J, the junction contained 11 bases not matched to a gene. CDR1 SGHVS and CDR2 FNYEAQ come from the germline V gene. Concerning this clone: The antigen remains unidentified.

Some clones are missing from TCRdb's copy, which holds only in-frame ones; the method was immunoSEQ multiplex PCR. The table records fewer than 150,000 clones, about 91% of them present only once. General study findings and limits: Across the whole spike, CD4 TCRs peaked at regions 160-218 and 743-854. Epitopes outside B.1.351 and B.1.1.7 mutated regions reportedly drew nearly half of spike TCRs.

The chain employs TRBV7-6 and TRBJ2-5, with TRBD2 matching 10 bases. This receptor was identified in an adult who received the AZD1222 COVID-19 vaccine. The starting material was peripheral blood, obtained 28 days after the second AZD1222 dose. CDR3 DNA sequence: TGTGCCAGCAGCCAAAGGTCTAGCGGGGGCCGGGAGACCCAGTACTTC. As protein: CASSQRSSGGRETQYF. The complete variable domain, with remaining parts taken from reference TRBV7-6 and TRBJ2-5, reads GAGVSQSPRYKVTKRGQDVALRCDPISGHVSLYWYRQALGQGPEFLTYFNYEAQQDKSGLPNDRFSAERPEGSISTLTIQRTEQRDSAMYRCASSQRSSGGRETQYFGPGTRLLVL.